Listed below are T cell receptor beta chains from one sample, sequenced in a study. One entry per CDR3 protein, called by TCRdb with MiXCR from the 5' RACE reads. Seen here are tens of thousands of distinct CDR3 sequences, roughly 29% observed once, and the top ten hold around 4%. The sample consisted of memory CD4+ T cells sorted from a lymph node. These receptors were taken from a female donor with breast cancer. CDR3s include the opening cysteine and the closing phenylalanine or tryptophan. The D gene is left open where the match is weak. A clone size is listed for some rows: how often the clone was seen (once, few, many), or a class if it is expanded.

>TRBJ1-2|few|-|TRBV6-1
CASTLQPLGGYTF
TGTGCCAGCACCCTCCAGCCCTTAGGAGGCTACACCTTC
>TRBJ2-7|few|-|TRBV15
CATSRDWGEQYF
TGTGCCACCAGCAGAGATTGGGGTGAGCAGTACTTC
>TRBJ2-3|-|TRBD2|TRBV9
CASSVALVAGTVADTQYF
TGTGCCAGCAGCGTAGCTTTGGTAGCGGGAACTGTAGCAGATACGCAGTATTTT
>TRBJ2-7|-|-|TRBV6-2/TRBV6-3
CASGPDHDEQYF
TGTGCCAGCGGGCCCGATCACGACGAGCAGTACTTC
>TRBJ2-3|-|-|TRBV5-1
CASSLRQITDTQYF
TGCGCCAGCAGCCTTCGGCAGATCACAGATACGCAGTATTTT
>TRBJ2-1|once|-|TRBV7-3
CASKWGPQEHEQFF
TGTGCCAGCAAATGGGGACCCCAGGAACATGAGCAGTTCTTC
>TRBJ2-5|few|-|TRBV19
CASSTGMGGQETQYF
TGTGCCAGTAGTACGGGGATGGGGGGACAAGAGACCCAGTACTTC
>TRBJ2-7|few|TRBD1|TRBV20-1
CSARAHRGEQYF
TGCAGTGCTAGAGCCCACAGGGGCGAGCAGTACTTC
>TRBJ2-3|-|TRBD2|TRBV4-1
CAGSQEAGAQYF
TGCGCCGGCAGCCAAGAGGCGGGAGCGCAGTATTTT
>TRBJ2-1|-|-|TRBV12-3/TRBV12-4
CASSSPLRWRYNEQFF
TGTGCCAGCTCTTCACCATTGCGTTGGCGCTACAATGAGCAGTTCTTC
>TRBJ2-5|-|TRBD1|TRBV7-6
CTSSSGTGGETQYF
TGTACCAGCAGCTCCGGGACAGGGGGAGAGACCCAGTACTTC
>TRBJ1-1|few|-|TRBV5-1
CASSVYGREAFF
TGCGCCAGCAGCGTATACGGCCGTGAAGCTTTCTTT
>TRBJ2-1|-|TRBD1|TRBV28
CASSRDRGHEQFF
TGTGCCAGCAGCCGGGACAGGGGTCATGAGCAGTTCTTC
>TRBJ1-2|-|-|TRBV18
CASSPTDTRGYTF
TGTGCCAGCTCACCGACTGATACTCGGGGCTACACCTTC
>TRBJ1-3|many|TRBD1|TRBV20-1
CSAAQGAQDTIYF
TGCAGTGCTGCACAGGGGGCACAGGACACCATATATTTT
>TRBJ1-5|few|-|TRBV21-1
CASSKGGGTGEGQPQHF
TGTGCCAGCAGCAAAGGGGGTGGGACAGGGGAGGGACAGCCCCAGCATTTT
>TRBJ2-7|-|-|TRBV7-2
CASSPASREQYF
TGTGCCAGCAGCCCCGCCAGCCGGGAGCAGTACTTC
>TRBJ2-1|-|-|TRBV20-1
CSARDPPASEQFF
TGCAGTGCTAGAGATCCCCCAGCTAGTGAGCAGTTCTTC